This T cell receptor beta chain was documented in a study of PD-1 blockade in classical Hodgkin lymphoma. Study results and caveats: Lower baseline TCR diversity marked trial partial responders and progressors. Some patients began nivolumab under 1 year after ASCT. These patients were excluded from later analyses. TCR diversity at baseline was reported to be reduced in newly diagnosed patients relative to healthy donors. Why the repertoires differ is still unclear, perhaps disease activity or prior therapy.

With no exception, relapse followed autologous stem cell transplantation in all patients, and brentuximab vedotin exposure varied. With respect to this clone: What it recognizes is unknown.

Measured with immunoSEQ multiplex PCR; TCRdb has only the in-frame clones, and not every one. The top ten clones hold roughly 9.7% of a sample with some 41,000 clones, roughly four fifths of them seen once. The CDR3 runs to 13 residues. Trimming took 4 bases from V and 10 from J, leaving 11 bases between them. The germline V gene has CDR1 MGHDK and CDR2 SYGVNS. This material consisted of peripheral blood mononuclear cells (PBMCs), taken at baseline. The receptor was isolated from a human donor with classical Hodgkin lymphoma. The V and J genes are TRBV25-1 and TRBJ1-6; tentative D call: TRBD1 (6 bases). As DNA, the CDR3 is TGTGCCAGCAGTGTTATTCAGGGGTCACCCCTCCACTTT. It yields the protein CASSVIQGSPLHF.